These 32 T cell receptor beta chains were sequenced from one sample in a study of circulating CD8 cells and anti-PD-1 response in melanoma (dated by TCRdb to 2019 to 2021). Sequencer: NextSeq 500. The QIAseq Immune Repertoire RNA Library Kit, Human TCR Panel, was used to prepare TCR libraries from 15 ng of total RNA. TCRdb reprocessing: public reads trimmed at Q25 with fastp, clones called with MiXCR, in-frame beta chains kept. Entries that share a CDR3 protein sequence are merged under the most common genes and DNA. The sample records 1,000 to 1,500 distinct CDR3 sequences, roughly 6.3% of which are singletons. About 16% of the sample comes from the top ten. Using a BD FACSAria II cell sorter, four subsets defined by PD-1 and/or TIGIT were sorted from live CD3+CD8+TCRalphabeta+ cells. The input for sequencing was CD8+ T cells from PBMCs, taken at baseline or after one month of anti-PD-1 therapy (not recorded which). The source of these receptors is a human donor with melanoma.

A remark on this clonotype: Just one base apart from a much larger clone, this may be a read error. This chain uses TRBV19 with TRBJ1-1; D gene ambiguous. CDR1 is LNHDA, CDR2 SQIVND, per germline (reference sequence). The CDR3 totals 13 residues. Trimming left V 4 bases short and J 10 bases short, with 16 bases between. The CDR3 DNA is TGTGCCAGTAGTAACAGACCGAACACTAGAGCTTTCTTT. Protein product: CASSNRPNTRAFF.

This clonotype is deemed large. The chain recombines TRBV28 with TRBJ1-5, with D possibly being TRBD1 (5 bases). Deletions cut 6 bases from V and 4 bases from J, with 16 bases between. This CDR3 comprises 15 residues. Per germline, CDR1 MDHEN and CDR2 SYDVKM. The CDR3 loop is CASSPGYKGNQPQHF. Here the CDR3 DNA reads TGTGCCAGCAGCCCAGGGTATAAGGGAAATCAGCCCCAGCATTTT. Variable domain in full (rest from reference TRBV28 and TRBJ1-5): DVKVTQSSRYLVKRTGEKVFLECVQDMDHENMFWYRQDPGLGLRLIYFSYDVKMKEKGDIPEGYSVSREKKERFSLILESASTNQTSMYLCASSPGYKGNQPQHFGDGTRLSIL.

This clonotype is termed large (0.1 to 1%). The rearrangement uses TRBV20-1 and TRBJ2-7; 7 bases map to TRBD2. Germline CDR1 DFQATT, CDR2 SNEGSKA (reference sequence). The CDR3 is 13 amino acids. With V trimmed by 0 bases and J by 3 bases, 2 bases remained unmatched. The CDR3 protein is CSAREPSGYEQYF. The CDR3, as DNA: TGCAGTGCTAGAGAGCCTAGCGGCTACGAGCAGTACTTC.

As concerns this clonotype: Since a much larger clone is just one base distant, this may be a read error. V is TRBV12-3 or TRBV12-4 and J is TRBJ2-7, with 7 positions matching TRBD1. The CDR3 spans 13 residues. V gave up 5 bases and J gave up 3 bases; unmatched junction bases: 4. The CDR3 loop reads CASSLGQSYEQYF. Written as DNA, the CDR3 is TGTGCCAGCAGTCTGGGACAGAGCTACGAGCAGTACTTC.

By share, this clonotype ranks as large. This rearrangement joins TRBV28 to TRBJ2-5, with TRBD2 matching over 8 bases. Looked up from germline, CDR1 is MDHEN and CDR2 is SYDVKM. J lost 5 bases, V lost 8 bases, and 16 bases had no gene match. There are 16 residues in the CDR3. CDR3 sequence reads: CASGGWREEDAETQYF. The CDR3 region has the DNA TGTGCCAGCGGGGGATGGCGGGAGGAAGATGCGGAGACCCAGTACTTC.

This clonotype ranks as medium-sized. Written as DNA, the CDR3 is TGTGCCAGCAGATCCGGGACAGGGGTTTACGATGAGCAGTTCTTC. Translated, it gives CASRSGTGVYDEQFF. The chain couples TRBV28 to TRBJ2-1, with 10 positions matching TRBD1. J lost 8 bases, V lost 6 bases, and 10 bases had no gene match. Per the germline V gene, CDR1 is MDHEN and CDR2 is SYDVKM. The CDR3 extends over 15 amino acids.

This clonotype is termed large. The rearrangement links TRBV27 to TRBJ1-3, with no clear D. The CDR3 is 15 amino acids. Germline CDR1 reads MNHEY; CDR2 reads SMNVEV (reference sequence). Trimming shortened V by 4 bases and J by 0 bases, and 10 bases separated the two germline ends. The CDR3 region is CASSSGRSSGNTIYF. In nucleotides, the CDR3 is TGTGCCAGCAGTTCCGGACGGAGCTCTGGAAACACCATATATTTT.

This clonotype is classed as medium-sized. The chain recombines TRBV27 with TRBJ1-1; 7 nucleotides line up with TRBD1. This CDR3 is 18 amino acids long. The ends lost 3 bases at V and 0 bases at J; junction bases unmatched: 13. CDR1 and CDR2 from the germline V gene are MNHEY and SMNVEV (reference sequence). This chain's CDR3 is CASSFSFTSGQMNTEAFF. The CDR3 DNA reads TGTGCCAGCAGTTTTTCTTTCACCTCGGGACAGATGAACACTGAAGCTTTCTTT.

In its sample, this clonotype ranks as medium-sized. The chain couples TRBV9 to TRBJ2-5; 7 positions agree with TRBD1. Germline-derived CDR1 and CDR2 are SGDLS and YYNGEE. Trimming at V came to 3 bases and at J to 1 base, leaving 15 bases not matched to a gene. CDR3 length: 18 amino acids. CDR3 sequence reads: CASSARTSGTVRQETQYF. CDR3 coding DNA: TGTGCCAGCAGCGCCAGAACATCCGGGACAGTCCGCCAAGAGACCCAGTACTTC.

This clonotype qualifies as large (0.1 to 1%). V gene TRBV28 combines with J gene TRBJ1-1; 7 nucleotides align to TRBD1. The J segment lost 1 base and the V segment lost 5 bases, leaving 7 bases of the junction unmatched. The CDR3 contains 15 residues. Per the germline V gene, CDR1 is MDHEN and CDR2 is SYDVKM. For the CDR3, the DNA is TGTGCCAGCAGTCCGATCGACAGGGAGAACACTGAAGCTTTCTTT. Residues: CASSPIDRENTEAFF. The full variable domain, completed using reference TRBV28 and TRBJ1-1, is DVKVTQSSRYLVKRTGEKVFLECVQDMDHENMFWYRQDPGLGLRLIYFSYDVKMKEKGDIPEGYSVSREKKERFSLILESASTNQTSMYLCASSPIDRENTEAFFGQGTRLTVV.

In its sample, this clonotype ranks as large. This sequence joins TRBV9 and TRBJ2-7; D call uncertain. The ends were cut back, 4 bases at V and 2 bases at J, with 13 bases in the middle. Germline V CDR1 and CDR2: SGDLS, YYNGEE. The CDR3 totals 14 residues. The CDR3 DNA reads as TGTGCCAGCAGCCCGACTTCTCGGCCCTACGAGCAGTACTTC. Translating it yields CASSPTSRPYEQYF.

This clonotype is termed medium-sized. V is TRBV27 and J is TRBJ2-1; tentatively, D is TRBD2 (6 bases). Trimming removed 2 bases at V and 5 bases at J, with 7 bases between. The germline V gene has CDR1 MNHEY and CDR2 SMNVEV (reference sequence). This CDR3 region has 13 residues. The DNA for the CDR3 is TGTGCCAGCAGTTTAGGAGGGGACAATGAGCAGTTCTTC. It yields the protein CASSLGGDNEQFF.

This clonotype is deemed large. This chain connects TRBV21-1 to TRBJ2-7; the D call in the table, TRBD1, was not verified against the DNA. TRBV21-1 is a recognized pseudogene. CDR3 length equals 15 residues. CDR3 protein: CASSKVQWGRGEQYF. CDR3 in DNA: TGTGCCAGCAGCAAAGTCCAGTGGGGCAGGGGCGAGCAGTACTTC.

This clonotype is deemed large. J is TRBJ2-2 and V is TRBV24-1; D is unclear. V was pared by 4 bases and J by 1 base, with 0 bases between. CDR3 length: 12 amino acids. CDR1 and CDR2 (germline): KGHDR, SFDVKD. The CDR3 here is CATSENTGELFF. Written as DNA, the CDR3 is TGTGCCACCAGTGAGAACACCGGGGAGCTGTTTTTT.

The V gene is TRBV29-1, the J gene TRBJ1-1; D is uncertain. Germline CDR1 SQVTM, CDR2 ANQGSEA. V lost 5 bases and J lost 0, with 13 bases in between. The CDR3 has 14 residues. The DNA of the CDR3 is TGCAGCGTTCCTCTCCAGGCCTTGAACACTGAAGCTTTCTTT. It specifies CSVPLQALNTEAFF.

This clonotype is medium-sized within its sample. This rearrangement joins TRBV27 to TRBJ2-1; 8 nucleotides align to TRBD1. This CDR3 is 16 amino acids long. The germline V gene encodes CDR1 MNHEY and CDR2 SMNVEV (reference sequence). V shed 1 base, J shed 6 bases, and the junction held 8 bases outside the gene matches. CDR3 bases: TGTGCCAGCAGTTTATGGCGGGACAGGAGGGGCAATGAGCAGTTCTTC. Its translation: CASSLWRDRRGNEQFF.

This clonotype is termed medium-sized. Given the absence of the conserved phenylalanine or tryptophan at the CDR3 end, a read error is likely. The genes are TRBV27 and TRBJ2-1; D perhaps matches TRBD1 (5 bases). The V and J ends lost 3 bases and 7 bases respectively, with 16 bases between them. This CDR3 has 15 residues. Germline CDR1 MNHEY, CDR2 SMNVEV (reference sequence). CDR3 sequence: CASSFYGAELNEQFS. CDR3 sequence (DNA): TGTGCCAGCAGTTTTTATGGGGCAGAATTGAATGAGCAGTTCTCC.

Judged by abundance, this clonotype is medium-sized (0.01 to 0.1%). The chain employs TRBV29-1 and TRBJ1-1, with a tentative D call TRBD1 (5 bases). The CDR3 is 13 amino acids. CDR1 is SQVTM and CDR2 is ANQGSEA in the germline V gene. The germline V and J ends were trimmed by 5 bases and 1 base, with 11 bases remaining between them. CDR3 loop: CSVLAGQNTEAFF. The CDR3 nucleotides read TGCAGCGTTTTGGCGGGGCAGAACACTGAAGCTTTCTTT. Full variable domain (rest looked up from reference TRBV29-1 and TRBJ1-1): SAVISQKPSRDICQRGTSLTIQCQVDSQVTMMFWYRQQPGQSLTLIATANQGSEATYESGFVIDKFPISRPNLTFSTLTVSNMSPEDSSIYLCSVLAGQNTEAFFGQGTRLTVV.

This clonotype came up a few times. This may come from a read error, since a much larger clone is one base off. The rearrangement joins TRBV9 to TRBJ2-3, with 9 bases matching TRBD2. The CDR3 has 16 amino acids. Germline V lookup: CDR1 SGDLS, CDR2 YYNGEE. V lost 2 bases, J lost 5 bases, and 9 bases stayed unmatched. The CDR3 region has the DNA TGTGCCAGCAGCGTTTGGACTAGCGAAAGAGAAGATACGCAGTATTTT. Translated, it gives CASSVWTSEREDTQYF.

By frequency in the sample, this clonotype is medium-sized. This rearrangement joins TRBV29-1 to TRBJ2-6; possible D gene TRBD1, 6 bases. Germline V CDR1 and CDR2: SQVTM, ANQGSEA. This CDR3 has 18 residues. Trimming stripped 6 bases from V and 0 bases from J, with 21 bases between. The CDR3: CSVRDPGHGTSGANVLTF. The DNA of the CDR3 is TGCAGCGTCCGAGATCCGGGACACGGCACCTCTGGGGCCAACGTCCTGACTTTC. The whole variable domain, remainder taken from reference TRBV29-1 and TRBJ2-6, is SAVISQKPSRDICQRGTSLTIQCQVDSQVTMMFWYRQQPGQSLTLIATANQGSEATYESGFVIDKFPISRPNLTFSTLTVSNMSPEDSSIYLCSVRDPGHGTSGANVLTFGAGSRLTVL.

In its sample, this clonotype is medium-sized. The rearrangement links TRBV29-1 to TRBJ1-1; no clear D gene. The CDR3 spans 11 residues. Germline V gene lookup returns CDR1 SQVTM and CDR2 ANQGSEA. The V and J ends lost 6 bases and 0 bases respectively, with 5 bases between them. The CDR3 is CSVGMNTEAFF. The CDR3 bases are TGCAGCGTCGGGATGAACACTGAAGCTTTCTTT. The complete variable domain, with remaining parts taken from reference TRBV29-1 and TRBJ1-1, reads SAVISQKPSRDICQRGTSLTIQCQVDSQVTMMFWYRQQPGQSLTLIATANQGSEATYESGFVIDKFPISRPNLTFSTLTVSNMSPEDSSIYLCSVGMNTEAFFGQGTRLTVV.

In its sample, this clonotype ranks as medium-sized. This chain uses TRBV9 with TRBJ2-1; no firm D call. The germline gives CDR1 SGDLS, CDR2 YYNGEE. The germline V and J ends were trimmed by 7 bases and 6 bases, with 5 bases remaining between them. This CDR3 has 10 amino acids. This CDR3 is CASSGNEQFF. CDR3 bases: TGTGCCAGCTCGGGCAATGAGCAGTTCTTC.

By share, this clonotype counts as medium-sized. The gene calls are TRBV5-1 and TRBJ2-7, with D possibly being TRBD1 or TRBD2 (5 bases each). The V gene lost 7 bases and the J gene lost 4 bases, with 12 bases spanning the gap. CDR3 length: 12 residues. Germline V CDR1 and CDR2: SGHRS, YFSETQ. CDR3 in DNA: TGCGCCAGCTACCGGGACGGATACGAGCAGTACTTC. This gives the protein CASYRDGYEQYF.

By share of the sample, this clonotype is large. DNA of the CDR3: TGTGCCAGCAGCTCGACAGGAGCCACCCAAGAGACCCAGTACTTC. Its translation is CASSSTGATQETQYF. The chain employs TRBV9 and TRBJ2-5; D may be TRBD1 (6 bases). The CDR3 is 15 amino acids. The germline gives CDR1 SGDLS, CDR2 YYNGEE. V was pared by 4 bases and J by 1 base, with 14 bases between.

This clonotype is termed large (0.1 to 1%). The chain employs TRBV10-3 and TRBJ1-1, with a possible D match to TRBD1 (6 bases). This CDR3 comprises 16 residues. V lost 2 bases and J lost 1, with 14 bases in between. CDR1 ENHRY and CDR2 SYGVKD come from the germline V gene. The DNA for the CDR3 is TGTGCCATCAGTGAGCCAGGGGCCGGGGCGAACACTGAAGCTTTCTTT. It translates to CAISEPGAGANTEAFF.

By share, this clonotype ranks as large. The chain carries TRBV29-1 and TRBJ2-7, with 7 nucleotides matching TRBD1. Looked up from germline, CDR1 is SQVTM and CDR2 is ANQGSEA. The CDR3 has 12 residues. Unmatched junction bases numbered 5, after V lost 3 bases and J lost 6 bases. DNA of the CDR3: TGCAGCGTTGATACAGGGGTAGGCGAGCAGTACTTC. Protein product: CSVDTGVGEQYF.

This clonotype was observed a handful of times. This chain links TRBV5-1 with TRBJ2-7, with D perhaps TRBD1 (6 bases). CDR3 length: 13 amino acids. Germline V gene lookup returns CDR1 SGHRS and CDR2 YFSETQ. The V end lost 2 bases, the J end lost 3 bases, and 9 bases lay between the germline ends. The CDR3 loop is CASSFGQFYEQYF. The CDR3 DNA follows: TGCGCCAGCAGCTTTGGACAGTTCTACGAGCAGTACTTC.

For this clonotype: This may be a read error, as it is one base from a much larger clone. In nucleotides, the CDR3 is TGTGCCAGCAGTTCACACCCGGGAGAGACCCAGTACTTC. It specifies CASSSHPGETQYF. The chain couples TRBV9 to TRBJ2-5; D gene ambiguous. The CDR3 is made up of 13 amino acids. CDR1 and CDR2 from the germline V gene are SGDLS and YYNGEE. V was trimmed by 5 bases and J by 4 bases, leaving 12 bases between them.

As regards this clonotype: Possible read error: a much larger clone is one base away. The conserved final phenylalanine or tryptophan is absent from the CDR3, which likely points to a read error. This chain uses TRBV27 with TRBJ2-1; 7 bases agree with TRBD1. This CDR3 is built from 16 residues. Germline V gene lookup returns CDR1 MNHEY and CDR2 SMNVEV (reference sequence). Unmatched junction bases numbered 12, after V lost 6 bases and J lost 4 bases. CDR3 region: CASSGPGQTRYNEQFI. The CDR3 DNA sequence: TGTGCCAGCAGCGGACCGGGACAGACGAGATACAATGAGCAGTTCATC.

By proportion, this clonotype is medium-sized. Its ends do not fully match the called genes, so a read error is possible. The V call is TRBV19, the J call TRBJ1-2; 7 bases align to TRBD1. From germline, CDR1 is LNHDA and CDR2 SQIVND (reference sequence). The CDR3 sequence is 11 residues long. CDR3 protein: CASRTGYGYAF. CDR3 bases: TGTGCCAGTAGGACAGGGTACGGCTACGCCTTC.

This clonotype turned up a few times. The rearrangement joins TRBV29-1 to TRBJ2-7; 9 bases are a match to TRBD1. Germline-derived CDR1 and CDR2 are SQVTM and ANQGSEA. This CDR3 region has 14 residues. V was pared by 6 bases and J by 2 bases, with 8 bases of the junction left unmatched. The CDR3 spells CSVGSGTGTYEQYF. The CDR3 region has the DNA TGCAGCGTGGGATCCGGGACAGGGACCTACGAGCAGTACTTC.

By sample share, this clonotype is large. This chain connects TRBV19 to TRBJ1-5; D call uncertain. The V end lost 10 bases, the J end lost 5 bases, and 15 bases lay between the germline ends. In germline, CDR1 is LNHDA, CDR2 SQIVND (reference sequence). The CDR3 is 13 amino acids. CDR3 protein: CATQRVGDQPQHF. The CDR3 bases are TGTGCCACCCAGAGGGTGGGCGATCAGCCCCAGCATTTT. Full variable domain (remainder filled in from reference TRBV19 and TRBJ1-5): DGGITQSPKYLFRKEGQNVTLSCEQNLNHDAMYWYRQDPGQGLRLIYYSQIVNDFQKGDIAEGYSVSREKKESFPLTVTSAQKNPTAFYLCATQRVGDQPQHFGDGTRLSIL.